This is a list of T cell receptor beta chains from one sample in a study of T cells after yellow fever vaccination. TCRdb used MiXCR to reprocess the 5' RACE reads, holding one entry per CDR3 protein. The data show more than 75,000 distinct CDR3 sequences, roughly 8.2% seen once. Here the sequenced sample was CD8+ T cells not binding an NS4B(214-222) dextramer, sorted from PBMCs, taken around 15 days after the first yellow fever vaccination. These receptors were obtained from a man between 18 and 29 years old who received the YFV17D yellow fever vaccine. The CDR3 runs from the conserved cysteine through the conserved F or W. Each record gives: CDR3 length, clone size, J gene, D gene, V gene, CDR3 DNA, CDR3 protein. The D gene is left open where the match is weak. Only part of the rows carry a size: once, few, many, or a class if the clone is expanded.

CDR3 length: 13
clone size: many
J gene: TRBJ2-1
D gene: .
V gene: TRBV7-9
CDR3 DNA: TGTGCCAGCACCGAATTACTAGTTAATGAGCAGTTCTTC
CDR3 protein: CASTELLVNEQFF

CDR3 length: 16
clone size: .
J gene: TRBJ2-2
D gene: .
V gene: TRBV29-1
CDR3 DNA: TGCAGCGTTGAAGATCCGAATAGGGGCAACGCCGGGGAGCTGTTTTTT
CDR3 protein: CSVEDPNRGNAGELFF

CDR3 length: 15
clone size: .
J gene: TRBJ1-5
D gene: TRBD1
V gene: TRBV5-1
CDR3 DNA: TGCGCCAGCAGCATCCAGGGGGCGAGAAATCAGCCCCAGCATTTT
CDR3 protein: CASSIQGARNQPQHF

CDR3 length: 15
clone size: few
J gene: TRBJ2-1
D gene: TRBD1
V gene: TRBV4-3
CDR3 DNA: TGCGCCAGCAGGGCCGGGACAGCGTCTTACAATGAGCAGTTCTTC
CDR3 protein: CASRAGTASYNEQFF

CDR3 length: 15
clone size: few
J gene: TRBJ2-5
D gene: TRBD2
V gene: TRBV5-1
CDR3 DNA: TGCGCCAGCAGCCCGGGACTAGCGGGGAAAGAGACCCAGTACTTC
CDR3 protein: CASSPGLAGKETQYF

CDR3 length: 14
clone size: few
J gene: TRBJ1-2
D gene: TRBD1
V gene: TRBV5-1
CDR3 DNA: TGCGCCAGCAGCCCGACAGGGTCCAACTATGGCTACACCTTC
CDR3 protein: CASSPTGSNYGYTF

CDR3 length: 16
clone size: few
J gene: TRBJ2-2
D gene: .
V gene: TRBV4-2
CDR3 DNA: TGTGCCAGCAGCCAGGCTGCTGGGAGCTCAAACGGGGAGCTGTTTTTT
CDR3 protein: CASSQAAGSSNGELFF

CDR3 length: 15
clone size: many
J gene: TRBJ1-5
D gene: .
V gene: TRBV4-3
CDR3 DNA: TGCGCCAGCAGCCAAGATGCGGATAGCAATCAGCCCCAGCATTTT
CDR3 protein: CASSQDADSNQPQHF

CDR3 length: 12
clone size: .
J gene: TRBJ2-7
D gene: .
V gene: TRBV27
CDR3 DNA: TGTGCCAGCAGTTTTAAGGGCACTGAGCAGTACTTC
CDR3 protein: CASSFKGTEQYF

CDR3 length: 15
clone size: .
J gene: TRBJ2-2
D gene: TRBD1
V gene: TRBV2
CDR3 DNA: TGTGCCACCTACACGGGACAGGGGGAAGGCGGGGAGCTGTTTTTT
CDR3 protein: CATYTGQGEGGELFF

CDR3 length: 13
clone size: few
J gene: TRBJ2-5
D gene: .
V gene: TRBV29-1
CDR3 DNA: TGCAGCGTTGATGGGATCGGAGAAGAGACCCAGTACTTC
CDR3 protein: CSVDGIGEETQYF

CDR3 length: 16
clone size: few
J gene: TRBJ2-1
D gene: .
V gene: TRBV11-2
CDR3 DNA: TGTGCCAGCAGCTTAGACGGGGGAAGGCCCTACAATGAGCAGTTCTTC
CDR3 protein: CASSLDGGRPYNEQFF

CDR3 length: 13
clone size: few
J gene: TRBJ2-1
D gene: .
V gene: TRBV19
CDR3 DNA: TGTGCCAGTAGCGCAACGCGGGCCGATGAGCAGTTCTTC
CDR3 protein: CASSATRADEQFF

CDR3 length: 13
clone size: many
J gene: TRBJ2-1
D gene: TRBD2
V gene: TRBV27
CDR3 DNA: TGTGCCAGCGCTAGCGGGAGCAACAATGAGCAGTTCTTC
CDR3 protein: CASASGSNNEQFF

CDR3 length: 16
clone size: many
J gene: TRBJ2-1
D gene: .
V gene: TRBV15
CDR3 DNA: TGTGCCACCAGCAGAGATATGCTGAGCTCCTACAATGAGCAGTTCTTC
CDR3 protein: CATSRDMLSSYNEQFF

CDR3 length: 17
clone size: many
J gene: TRBJ2-2
D gene: .
V gene: TRBV3-1
CDR3 DNA: TGTGCCAGCAGCCAATACCCCCCCGGGGGGAACACCGGGGAGCTGTTTTTT
CDR3 protein: CASSQYPPGGNTGELFF

CDR3 length: 16
clone size: .
J gene: TRBJ2-5
D gene: .
V gene: TRBV4-1
CDR3 DNA: TGCGCCAGCAGCCGCGTACCCGTCAGGGTGGGAGAGACCCAGTACTTC
CDR3 protein: CASSRVPVRVGETQYF

CDR3 length: 17
clone size: many
J gene: TRBJ2-5
D gene: TRBD2
V gene: TRBV11-2
CDR3 DNA: TGTGCCAGCAGCTTAGAACCTAGCGGGGAAGTACAAGAGACCCAGTACTTC
CDR3 protein: CASSLEPSGEVQETQYF

CDR3 length: 14
clone size: many
J gene: TRBJ2-1
D gene: TRBD2
V gene: TRBV6-5
CDR3 DNA: TGTGCCAGCAGTCACCCGGGACTAGCGGGGGGGCAGTTCTTC
CDR3 protein: CASSHPGLAGGQFF

CDR3 length: 15
clone size: .
J gene: TRBJ1-5
D gene: TRBD1
V gene: TRBV6-2/TRBV6-3
CDR3 DNA: TGTGCCAGCAGTTGGACAGGTGGCATGAATCAGCCCCAGCATTTT
CDR3 protein: CASSWTGGMNQPQHF

CDR3 length: 15
clone size: .
J gene: TRBJ2-4
D gene: .
V gene: TRBV20-1
CDR3 DNA: TGCAGTGCGCCGACCGGGACCCCGGGTGGAAACATTCAGTACTTC
CDR3 protein: CSAPTGTPGGNIQYF

CDR3 length: 16
clone size: few
J gene: TRBJ2-3
D gene: .
V gene: TRBV24-1
CDR3 DNA: TGTGCCACCAGTGATTTCCGGCGTGAGCCCACAGATACGCAGTATTTT
CDR3 protein: CATSDFRREPTDTQYF

CDR3 length: 11
clone size: .
J gene: TRBJ2-1
D gene: .
V gene: TRBV5-4
CDR3 DNA: TGTGCCAGCAGCTCCGGGTTGGCTCGGTTCTTC
CDR3 protein: CASSSGLARFF

CDR3 length: 16
clone size: few
J gene: TRBJ2-4
D gene: .
V gene: TRBV4-3
CDR3 DNA: TGCGCCAGCAGCCAAGATTCAGGTCTAACTCAAAACATTCAGTACTTC
CDR3 protein: CASSQDSGLTQNIQYF

CDR3 length: 17
clone size: few
J gene: TRBJ2-5
D gene: TRBD2
V gene: TRBV4-3
CDR3 DNA: TGCGCCAGCAGCCACCTCAACGAAGCGGGGGGAGTAGAGACCCAGTACTTC
CDR3 protein: CASSHLNEAGGVETQYF

CDR3 length: 13
clone size: few
J gene: TRBJ2-7
D gene: .
V gene: TRBV4-1
CDR3 DNA: TGCGCCAGCGCCGGGTTCAATCGGAACGAGCAGTACTTC
CDR3 protein: CASAGFNRNEQYF

CDR3 length: 16
clone size: .
J gene: TRBJ1-5
D gene: .
V gene: TRBV4-1
CDR3 DNA: TGCGCCAGCAGCCAAGAATTAAGGACATCGAATCAGCCCCAGCATTTT
CDR3 protein: CASSQELRTSNQPQHF

CDR3 length: 18
clone size: .
J gene: TRBJ1-6
D gene: TRBD1
V gene: TRBV4-1
CDR3 DNA: TGCGCCAGCAGCCAAGCTATATCCCAGGGGGCCTATAATTCACCCCTCCACTTT
CDR3 protein: CASSQAISQGAYNSPLHF

CDR3 length: 15
clone size: few
J gene: TRBJ1-5
D gene: TRBD1
V gene: TRBV7-9
CDR3 DNA: TGTGCCAGCAGCTTCGGACAGGGGGCAGGACAGCCCCAGCATTTT
CDR3 protein: CASSFGQGAGQPQHF

CDR3 length: 16
clone size: few
J gene: TRBJ2-1
D gene: TRBD2
V gene: TRBV20-1
CDR3 DNA: TGCAGTGCTAGGGAATTAGCGGGGGTTTCCCTGAATGAGCAGTTCTTC
CDR3 protein: CSARELAGVSLNEQFF

CDR3 length: 14
clone size: .
J gene: TRBJ1-4
D gene: .
V gene: TRBV2
CDR3 DNA: TGTGCCAGCGGAGGAGATAGCCTGGGGGAAAAACTGTTTTTT
CDR3 protein: CASGGDSLGEKLFF

CDR3 length: 16
clone size: few
J gene: TRBJ2-3
D gene: TRBD2
V gene: TRBV5-4
CDR3 DNA: TGTGCCAGCAGCCACGGGACTAGCGGGGGACCAGATACGCAGTATTTT
CDR3 protein: CASSHGTSGGPDTQYF

CDR3 length: 12
clone size: many
J gene: TRBJ2-3
D gene: .
V gene: TRBV6-5
CDR3 DNA: TGTGCCAGCAGTGCAGGGGCAGATACGCAGTATTTT
CDR3 protein: CASSAGADTQYF

CDR3 length: 13
clone size: .
J gene: TRBJ2-3
D gene: .
V gene: TRBV4-1
CDR3 DNA: TGCGCCAGCAGCCAATCGAGGACAGATACGCAGTATTTT
CDR3 protein: CASSQSRTDTQYF

CDR3 length: 17
clone size: .
J gene: TRBJ1-2
D gene: TRBD1
V gene: TRBV27
CDR3 DNA: TGTGCCAGCAGTTACACCACAGGACAGGGGGCTCTGGATGGCTACACCTTC
CDR3 protein: CASSYTTGQGALDGYTF

CDR3 length: 12
clone size: few
J gene: TRBJ1-1
D gene: .
V gene: TRBV29-1
CDR3 DNA: TGCAGCGTTGAAGACCTAGGGACTGAAGCTTTCTTT
CDR3 protein: CSVEDLGTEAFF

CDR3 length: 15
clone size: .
J gene: TRBJ2-2
D gene: .
V gene: TRBV4-1
CDR3 DNA: TGCGCCAGCAGCCAGCTAGGCGGTGGGACCGGGGAGCTGTTTTTT
CDR3 protein: CASSQLGGGTGELFF

CDR3 length: 13
clone size: .
J gene: TRBJ1-2
D gene: .
V gene: TRBV12-3/TRBV12-4
CDR3 DNA: TGTGCCAGCAGTTCTACCCGGGACGCCCCATCCACCTTC
CDR3 protein: CASSSTRDAPSTF

CDR3 length: 15
clone size: few
J gene: TRBJ2-3
D gene: TRBD2
V gene: TRBV4-1
CDR3 DNA: TGCGCCAGCAGCCAAGCGACTAGCGTGGCAGATACGCAGTATTTT
CDR3 protein: CASSQATSVADTQYF

CDR3 length: 14
clone size: few
J gene: TRBJ1-1
D gene: .
V gene: TRBV7-9
CDR3 DNA: TGTGCCAGCAGCTTAGCGCAGGGTCGCACTGAAGCTTTCTTT
CDR3 protein: CASSLAQGRTEAFF

CDR3 length: 13
clone size: .
J gene: TRBJ1-1
D gene: TRBD1
V gene: TRBV6-2/TRBV6-3
CDR3 DNA: TGTGCCAGCCGGTACAGGGGAAACACTGAAGCTTTCTTT
CDR3 protein: CASRYRGNTEAFF

CDR3 length: 12
clone size: .
J gene: TRBJ2-3
D gene: .
V gene: TRBV19
CDR3 DNA: TGTGCCACCCGGACAGCCACAGATACGCAGTATTTT
CDR3 protein: CATRTATDTQYF

CDR3 length: 12
clone size: few
J gene: TRBJ2-2
D gene: .
V gene: TRBV29-1
CDR3 DNA: TGCAGCGTTGCTAGGGAGACCGGGGAGCTGTTTTTT
CDR3 protein: CSVARETGELFF

CDR3 length: 14
clone size: few
J gene: TRBJ2-2
D gene: .
V gene: TRBV6-2/TRBV6-3
CDR3 DNA: TGTGCCAGCGACACAGGACGGAACACCGGGGAGCTGTTTTTT
CDR3 protein: CASDTGRNTGELFF

CDR3 length: 11
clone size: .
J gene: TRBJ1-1
D gene: .
V gene: TRBV5-1
CDR3 DNA: TGCGCCAGCAGCTCCACAACTGAAGCTTTCTTT
CDR3 protein: CASSSTTEAFF